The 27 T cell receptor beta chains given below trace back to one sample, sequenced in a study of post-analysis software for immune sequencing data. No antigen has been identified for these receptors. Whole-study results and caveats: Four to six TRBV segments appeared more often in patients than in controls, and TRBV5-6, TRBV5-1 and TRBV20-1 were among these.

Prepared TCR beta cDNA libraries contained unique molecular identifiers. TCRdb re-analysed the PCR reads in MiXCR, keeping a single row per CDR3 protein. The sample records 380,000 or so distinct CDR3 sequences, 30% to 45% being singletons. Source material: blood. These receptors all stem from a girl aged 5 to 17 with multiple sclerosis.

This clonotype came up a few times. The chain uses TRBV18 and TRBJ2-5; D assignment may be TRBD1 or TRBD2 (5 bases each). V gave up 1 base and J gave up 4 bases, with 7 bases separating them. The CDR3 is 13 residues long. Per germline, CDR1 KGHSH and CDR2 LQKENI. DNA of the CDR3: TGTGCCAGCTCACCACTGGGGACAGAGACCCAGTACTTC. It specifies CASSPLGTETQYF.

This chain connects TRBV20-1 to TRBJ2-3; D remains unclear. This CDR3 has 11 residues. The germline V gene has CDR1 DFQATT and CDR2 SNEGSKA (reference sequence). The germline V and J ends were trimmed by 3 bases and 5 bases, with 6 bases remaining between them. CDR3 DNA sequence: TGCAGTGCTAGCGGCTTAGATACGCAGTATTTT. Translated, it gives CSASGLDTQYF.

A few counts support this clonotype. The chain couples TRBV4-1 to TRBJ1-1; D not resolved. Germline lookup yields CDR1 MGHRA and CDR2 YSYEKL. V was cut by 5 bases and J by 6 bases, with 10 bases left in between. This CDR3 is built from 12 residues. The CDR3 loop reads CASSGPWAEAFF. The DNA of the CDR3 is TGCGCCAGCAGCGGGCCCTGGGCTGAAGCTTTCTTT.

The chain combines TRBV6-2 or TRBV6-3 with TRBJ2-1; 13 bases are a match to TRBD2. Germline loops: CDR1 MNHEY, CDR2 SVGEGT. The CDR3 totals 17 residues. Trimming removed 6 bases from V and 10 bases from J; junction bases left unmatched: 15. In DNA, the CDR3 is TGTGCCAGCAGACGGACTAGCGGGGGCTCGCTAAGGGAGGAGCAGTTCTTC. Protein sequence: CASRRTSGGSLREEQFF.

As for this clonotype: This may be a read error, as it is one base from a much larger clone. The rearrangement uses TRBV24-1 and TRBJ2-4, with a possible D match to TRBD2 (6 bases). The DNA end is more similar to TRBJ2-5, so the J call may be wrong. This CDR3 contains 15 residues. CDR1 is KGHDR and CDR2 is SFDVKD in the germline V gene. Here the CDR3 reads CTTSEGGEFQETQYF. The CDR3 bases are TGTACCACCAGTGAGGGCGGGGAGTTCCAAGAGACCCAGTACTTC.

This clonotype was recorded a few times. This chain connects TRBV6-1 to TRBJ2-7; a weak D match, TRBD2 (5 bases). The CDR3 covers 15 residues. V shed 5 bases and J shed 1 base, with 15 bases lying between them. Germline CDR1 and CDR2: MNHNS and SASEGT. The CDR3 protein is CASSTRPGLSYEQYF. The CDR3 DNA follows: TGTGCCAGCAGTACGAGGCCAGGACTTTCCTACGAGCAGTACTTC.

CDR3 in DNA: TGTGCCAGCAGCGTAGAAGGCTACATGCCTAATGAGCAGTTCTTC. It encodes CASSVEGYMPNEQFF. V gene TRBV9 combines with J gene TRBJ2-1, with no clear D. This CDR3 has 15 amino acids. V gave up 0 bases and J gave up 7 bases, with 14 bases separating them. Germline V gene lookup returns CDR1 SGDLS and CDR2 YYNGEE.

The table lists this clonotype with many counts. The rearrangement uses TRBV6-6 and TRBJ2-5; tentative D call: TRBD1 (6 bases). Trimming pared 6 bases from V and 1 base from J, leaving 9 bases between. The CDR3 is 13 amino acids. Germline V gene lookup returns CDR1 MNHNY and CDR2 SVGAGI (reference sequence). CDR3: CASRLDSQETQYF. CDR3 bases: TGTGCCAGCAGACTGGACAGCCAAGAGACCCAGTACTTC.

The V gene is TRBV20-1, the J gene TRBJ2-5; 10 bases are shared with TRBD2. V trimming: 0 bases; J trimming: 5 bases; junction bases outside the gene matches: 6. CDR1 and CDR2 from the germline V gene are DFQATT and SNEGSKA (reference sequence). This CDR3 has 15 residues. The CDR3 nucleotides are TGCAGTGCTAGAGATCGAGTTAGCGGGGGGGAGACCCAGTACTTC. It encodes CSARDRVSGGETQYF.

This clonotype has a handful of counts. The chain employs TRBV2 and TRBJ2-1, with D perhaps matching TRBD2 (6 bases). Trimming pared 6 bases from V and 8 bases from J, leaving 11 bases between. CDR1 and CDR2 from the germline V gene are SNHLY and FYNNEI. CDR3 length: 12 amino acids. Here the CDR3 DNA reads TGTGCCAGCAGAGACGGGGAGGATGAGCAGTTCTTC. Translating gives CASRDGEDEQFF.

The CDR3 DNA is TGTGCCAGCAGCTCCTACAGGGGGCGTGGAGATACGCAGTATTTT. Translation: CASSSYRGRGDTQYF. The gene calls are TRBV7-2 and TRBJ2-3, with TRBD1 identical over 9 bases. CDR1 and CDR2 from the germline V gene are SGHTA and FQGNSA. The CDR3 contains 15 residues. The J segment lost 5 bases and the V segment lost 4 bases, leaving 7 bases of the junction unmatched.

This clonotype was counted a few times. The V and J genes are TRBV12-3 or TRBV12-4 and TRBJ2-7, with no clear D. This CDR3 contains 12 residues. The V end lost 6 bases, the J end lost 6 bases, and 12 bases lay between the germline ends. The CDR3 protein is CASRSGRREQYF. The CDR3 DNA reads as TGTGCCAGCAGATCAGGACGGCGCGAGCAGTACTTC.

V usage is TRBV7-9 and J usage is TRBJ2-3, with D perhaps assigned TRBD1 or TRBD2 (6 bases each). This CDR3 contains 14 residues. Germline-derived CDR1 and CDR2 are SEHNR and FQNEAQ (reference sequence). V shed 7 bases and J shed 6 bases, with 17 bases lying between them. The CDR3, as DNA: TGTGCCAGCAACTTCGTAACGGGGGCTGATACGCAGTATTTT. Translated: CASNFVTGADTQYF.

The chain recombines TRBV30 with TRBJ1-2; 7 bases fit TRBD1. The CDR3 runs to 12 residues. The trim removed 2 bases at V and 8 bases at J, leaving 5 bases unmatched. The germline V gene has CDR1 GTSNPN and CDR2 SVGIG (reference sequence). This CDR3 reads CAWSRQGWGYTF. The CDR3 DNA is TGTGCCTGGAGTCGACAGGGTTGGGGCTACACCTTC.

CDR3 sequence reads: CASSQVTKGTQYF. The CDR3 coding sequence is TGTGCCAGCAGCCAAGTAACGAAGGGGACCCAGTACTTC. The chain joins TRBV3-1 to TRBJ2-5; unclear D gene. The CDR3 spans 13 residues. Looked up from germline, CDR1 is LGHDT and CDR2 is YNNKEL (reference sequence). V was trimmed by 1 base and J by 7 bases, leaving 10 bases between them.

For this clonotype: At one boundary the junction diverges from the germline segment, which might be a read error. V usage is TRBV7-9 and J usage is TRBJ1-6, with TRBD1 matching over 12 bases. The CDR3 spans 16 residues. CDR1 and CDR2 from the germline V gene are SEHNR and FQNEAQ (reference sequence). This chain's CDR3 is CASSSGQGARNSSLHF. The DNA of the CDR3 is TGTGCCAGCAGCTCGGGACAGGGGGCCAGAAATTCATCCCTCCACTTT.

The CDR3 loop reads CASSQRLDRGYFNEKLFF. The CDR3 DNA follows: TGCGCCAGCAGCCAACGTTTGGACAGGGGCTATTTTAATGAAAAACTGTTTTTT. The chain has TRBV4-3 and TRBJ1-4; TRBD1 matches at 9 bases. V shed 2 bases, J shed 4 bases, and the junction held 11 bases outside the gene matches. Germline CDR1 is LGHNA and CDR2 is YSLEER. CDR3 size: 18 residues.

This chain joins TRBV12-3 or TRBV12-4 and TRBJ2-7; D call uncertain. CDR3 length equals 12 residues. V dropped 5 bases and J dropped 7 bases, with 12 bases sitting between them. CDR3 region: CASSETAWEQYF. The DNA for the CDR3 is TGTGCCAGCAGTGAGACCGCCTGGGAGCAGTACTTC.

This CDR3 is CASSPERLTGKEQFF. In DNA form, the CDR3 reads TGTGCCAGCAGCCCAGAGCGGCTAACGGGAAAGGAGCAGTTCTTC. V usage is TRBV14 and J usage is TRBJ2-1; a weak D match, TRBD2 (5 bases). The ends were cut back, 4 bases at V and 10 bases at J, with 20 bases in the middle. There are 15 residues in the CDR3. The germline V gene has CDR1 SGHDN and CDR2 FVKESK.

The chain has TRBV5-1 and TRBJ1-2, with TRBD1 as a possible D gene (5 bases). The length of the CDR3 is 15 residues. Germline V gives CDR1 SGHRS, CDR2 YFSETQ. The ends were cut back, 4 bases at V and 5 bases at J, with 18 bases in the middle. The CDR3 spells CASSGRDGDYYGYTF. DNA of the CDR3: TGCGCCAGCAGCGGCCGGGACGGGGATTATTATGGCTACACCTTC.

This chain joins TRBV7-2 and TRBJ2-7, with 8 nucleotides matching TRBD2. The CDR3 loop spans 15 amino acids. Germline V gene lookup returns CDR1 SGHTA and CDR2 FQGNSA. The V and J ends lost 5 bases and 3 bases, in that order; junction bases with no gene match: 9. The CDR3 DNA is TGTGCCAGCAGCCCTCAAGCGGGGGTGTACTACGAGCAGTACTTC. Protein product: CASSPQAGVYYEQYF.

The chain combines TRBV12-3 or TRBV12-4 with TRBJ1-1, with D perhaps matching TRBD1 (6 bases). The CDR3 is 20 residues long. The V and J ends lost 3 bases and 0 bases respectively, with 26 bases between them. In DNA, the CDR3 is TGTGCCAGCAGTTTCACGCGGCAGGGGCTCTTAATAGGGGTGAACACTGAAGCTTTCTTT. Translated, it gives CASSFTRQGLLIGVNTEAFF.

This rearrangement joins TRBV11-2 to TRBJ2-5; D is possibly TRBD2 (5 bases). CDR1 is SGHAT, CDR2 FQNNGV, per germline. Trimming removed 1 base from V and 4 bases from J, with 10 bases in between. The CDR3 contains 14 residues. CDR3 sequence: CASSLVSDLETQYF. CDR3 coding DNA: TGTGCCAGCAGCTTAGTATCGGACTTAGAGACCCAGTACTTC.

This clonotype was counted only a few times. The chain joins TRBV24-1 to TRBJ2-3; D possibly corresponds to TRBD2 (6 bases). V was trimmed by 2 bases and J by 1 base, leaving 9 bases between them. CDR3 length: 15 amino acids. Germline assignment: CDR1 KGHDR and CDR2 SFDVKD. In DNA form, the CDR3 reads TGTGCCACCAGTGATTCGGAGGGACGCACAGATACGCAGTATTTT. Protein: CATSDSEGRTDTQYF.

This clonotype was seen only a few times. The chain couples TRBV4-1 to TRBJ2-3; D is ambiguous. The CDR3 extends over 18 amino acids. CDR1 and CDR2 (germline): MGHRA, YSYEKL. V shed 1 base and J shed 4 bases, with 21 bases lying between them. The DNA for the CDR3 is TGCGCCAGCAGCCAAGTGGGCCCCCCGATCCCGACGGCAGATACGCAGTATTTT. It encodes CASSQVGPPIPTADTQYF.

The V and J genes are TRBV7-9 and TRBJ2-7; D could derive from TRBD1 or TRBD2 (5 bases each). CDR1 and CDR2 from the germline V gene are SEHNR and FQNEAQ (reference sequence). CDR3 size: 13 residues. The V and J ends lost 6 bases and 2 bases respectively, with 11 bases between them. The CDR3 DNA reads TGTGCCAGCAGTCAAAGGGGAGCCTACGAGCAGTACTTC. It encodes CASSQRGAYEQYF.

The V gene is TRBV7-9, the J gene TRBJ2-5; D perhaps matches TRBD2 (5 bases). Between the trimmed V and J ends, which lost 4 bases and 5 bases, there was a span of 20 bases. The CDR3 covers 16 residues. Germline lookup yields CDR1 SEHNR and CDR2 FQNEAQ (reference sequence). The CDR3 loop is CASSSRGDRAGETQYF. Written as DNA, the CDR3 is TGTGCCAGCAGCTCCCGGGGAGACCGGGCTGGGGAGACCCAGTACTTC.